This T cell receptor (beta chain) is drawn from a study of T-cell reconstitution after alpha-beta-depleted transplantation in children. Study observations and caveats: Newly made T cells mostly supplied T-cell counts and diversity one year after transplant. Surviving recipient T cells and thymic progenitors accounted for the high day-60 TCRbeta diversity observed in some patients. Two months or so post-transplant, alpha-beta T cells reportedly derived from several hundred expanded graft clones.

Construction of the TCRbeta library involved unique molecular identifiers. TCRdb ran MiXCR on the PCR reads and lists one entry per CDR3 protein. The sample carries approximately 97,000 distinct CDR3 sequences, about 6% recorded once. Note on this clonotype: Its antigen is unknown.

Sequenced here: PBMCs, mostly from graft donor cells, sampled 60 days after TCRalphabeta/CD19-depleted stem cell transplant. This sequence originates from a female patient aged 2 to 10 who had a stem cell transplant for Fanconi anemia, so the T cells may come from the graft donor.

CDR3 in DNA: TGCAGCGTGCGAAAGGTTAGCTCCTACGAGCAGTACTTC. It is translated as CSVRKVSSYEQYF. The rearrangement joins TRBV29-1 to TRBJ2-7; D unclear. Germline V lookup: CDR1 SQVTM, CDR2 ANQGSEA. The CDR3 loop spans 13 amino acids. Trimming removed 6 bases from V and 0 bases from J, with 12 bases in between.